What follows describes a single T cell receptor beta chain. What it binds is unknown. The data were obtained in a study of cytotoxic CD8 clonotypes in ibrutinib-treated CLL. About the research overall: Averaging across samples gave about 230,000 productive templates and approximately 87,000 productive rearrangements. Study-wide findings and caveats: Patients with sustained remission and those progressing were sampled at differing times. Baseline clonality was higher than in age-matched healthy donors and moved in step with circulating CD8+ T-cell counts.

The CDR3 has 14 residues. With 8 bases clipped from V and 1 base from J, the junction kept 7 bases outside the gene matches. Germline lookup yields CDR1 SNHLY and CDR2 FYNNEI. The repertoire was sequenced with immunoSEQ multiplex PCR; TCRdb's copy has only in-frame clones and lacks some. The table includes 200,000 or so clones, 79% detected once. The clonotype originates from a human donor with chronic lymphocytic leukemia. Sequenced here: PBMCs, sampled after 12 months of ibrutinib treatment. V usage is TRBV2 and J usage is TRBJ1-1, with TRBD1 matching over 7 bases. CDR3 protein: CASDLQGWNTEAFF. DNA for the CDR3: TGTGCCAGCGACCTACAGGGGTGGAACACTGAAGCTTTCTTT.